A single sample gave rise to the 11 T cell receptor beta chains below, sequenced in a study of shared clonotypes between healthy human individuals. Naive CD8 cells lacked CD45RO, underwent positive selection for CCR7 and left out terminally differentiated effector memory CD45RA+ cells. Assay: immunoSEQ multiplex PCR; the TCRdb copy retains only in-frame clones and omits some. The table shows about 1,900,000 clones, with approximately 94% occurring only once. The sample comprised naive CD8+ T cells sorted from blood. The receptors originated from a man in his late teens or twenties in good health.

This sequence joins TRBV6-5 and TRBJ2-7; tentative D call: TRBD2 (5 bases). CDR3 length: 15 residues. V was pared by 8 bases and J by 2 bases, with 19 bases between. CDR1 and CDR2 from the germline V gene are MNHEY and SVGAGI. The DNA for the CDR3 is TGTGCCAGCTCAGAGCAACGGGGTCTCCCCTACGAGCAGTACTTC. Encoded protein: CASSEQRGLPYEQYF.

The V call is TRBV5-1, the J call TRBJ1-3; D gene unclear. Germline loops: CDR1 SGHRS, CDR2 YFSETQ. V was shortened by 1 base and J by 3 bases, with 8 bases between the two germline ends. The CDR3 has 14 amino acids. CDR3 loop: CASSLRGSGNTIYF. In DNA form, the CDR3 reads TGCGCCAGCAGCTTGAGAGGTAGTGGAAACACCATATATTTT.

The V gene is TRBV6-6, the J gene TRBJ2-1, with 9 bases identical to TRBD2. This CDR3 comprises 16 residues. Germline lookup yields CDR1 MNHNY and CDR2 SVGAGI (reference sequence). After removal of 2 bases from V and 6 bases from J, the junction contained 8 bases not matched to a gene. The CDR3 loop reads CASSYEIAGDLNEQFF. In DNA form, the CDR3 reads TGTGCCAGCAGTTACGAAATAGCGGGAGATCTCAATGAGCAGTTCTTC.

The chain uses TRBV25-1 and TRBJ2-3; possible D gene TRBD1, 5 bases. Per the germline V gene, CDR1 is MGHDK and CDR2 is SYGVNS. V dropped 7 bases and J dropped 4 bases, with 9 bases sitting between them. This CDR3 is built from 12 residues. The CDR3, as DNA: TGTGCCAGCAAGGGGTTGGCAGATACGCAGTATTTT. Protein: CASKGLADTQYF.

The rearrangement uses TRBV7-9 and TRBJ1-4; TRBD1 aligns across 12 bases. The V and J ends lost 10 bases and 8 bases, in that order; junction bases with no gene match: 17. There are 17 residues in the CDR3. CDR1 is SEHNR, CDR2 FQNEAQ, per germline (reference sequence). CDR3 nucleotides: TGTGCCACCAAGCCCCGGGACAGGGGGCGTAATGAAGAAAAACTGTTTTTT. It encodes CATKPRDRGRNEEKLFF.

The gene calls are TRBV30 and TRBJ2-3, with TRBD1 identical over 9 bases. The length of the CDR3 is 19 residues. Germline values: CDR1 GTSNPN, CDR2 SVGIG (reference sequence). The junction had 19 bases not matched to a gene; V was cut back by 3 bases and J by 3 bases. The CDR3 here is CAWSATGIGDRVWTDTQYF. The CDR3 nucleotides read TGTGCCTGGAGCGCTACAGGAATCGGGGACAGGGTATGGACAGATACGCAGTATTTT. Based on the CDR3 plus reference TRBV30 and TRBJ2-3, the full variable domain is SQTIHQWPATLVQPVGSPLSLECTVEGTSNPNLYWYRQAAGRGLQLLFYSVGIGQISSEVPQNLSASRPQDRQFILSSKKLLLSDSGFYLCAWSATGIGDRVWTDTQYFGPGTRLTVL.

The chain links TRBV6-5 to TRBJ1-5; D ambiguous. Germline V gives CDR1 MNHEY, CDR2 SVGAGI. This CDR3 is built from 13 residues. Trimming removed 7 bases from V and 6 bases from J, with 13 bases in between. CDR3 amino acids: CASTSTYGQPQHF. In DNA, the CDR3 is TGTGCCAGCACCTCCACTTATGGTCAGCCCCAGCATTTT.

This clone was detected only once. The V gene is TRBV28, the J gene TRBJ1-2; tentatively, D is TRBD1 (6 bases). Germline V lookup: CDR1 MDHEN, CDR2 SYDVKM. This CDR3 is built from 15 residues. V was shortened by 8 bases and J by 6 bases, with 22 bases between the two germline ends. The CDR3 coding sequence is TGTGCCAGCCAACGTAACTGGGGGGGGCTGGATGGCTACACCTTC. It is translated as CASQRNWGGLDGYTF.

The V gene is TRBV7-8, the J gene TRBJ2-1, with D possibly TRBD2 on 6 matching bases. This CDR3 is 13 amino acids long. CDR1 SGHVS and CDR2 FQNEAQ come from the germline V gene. Trimming shortened V by 6 bases and J by 9 bases, and 15 bases separated the two germline ends. CDR3 sequence (DNA): TGTGCCAGCAGGACGGGAGAGTCATTTGAGCAGTTCTTC. Translating it yields CASRTGESFEQFF.

The table lists this clone with a count of one. The chain is built from TRBV18 and TRBJ2-7; D might be TRBD1 (9 bases). Germline V gene lookup returns CDR1 KGHSH and CDR2 LQKENI. The CDR3 extends over 17 amino acids. V was trimmed by 6 bases and J by 3 bases, leaving 24 bases between them. The CDR3, as DNA: TGTGCCAGCTCTCCGGGACAGGGACCGCTAGCGGGCTACGAGCAGTACTTC. Residues: CASSPGQGPLAGYEQYF. The variable domain in full, completed from reference TRBV18 and TRBJ2-7, reads NAGVMQNPRHLVRRRGQEARLRCSPMKGHSHVYWYRQLPEEGLKFMVYLQKENIIDESGMPKERFSAEFPKEGPSILRIQQVVRGDSAAYFCASSPGQGPLAGYEQYFGPGTRLTVT.

The chain combines TRBV7-9 with TRBJ2-3; TRBD1 matches at 10 bases. Germline V lookup: CDR1 SEHNR, CDR2 FQNEAQ (reference sequence). V gave up 5 bases and J gave up 6 bases; unmatched junction bases: 2. This CDR3 region has 13 residues. CDR3 amino acids: CASSDRGLDTQYF. The DNA of the CDR3 is TGTGCCAGCAGCGACAGGGGGCTTGATACGCAGTATTTT.